Sequencing of this T cell receptor beta chain was carried out in a study of blood T cell repertoires in COVID-19. V lost 3 bases, J lost 0 bases, and 4 bases stayed unmatched. This CDR3 contains 15 residues. Germline V gene data show CDR1 as SGHNT and CDR2 as YYREEE (reference sequence). Sequenced by immunoSEQ multiplex PCR; TCRdb stores in-frame clones only, minus some. The data hold 210,000 or so clones, with around 81% observed a single time. This chain connects TRBV5-4 to TRBJ2-3; 7 bases agree with TRBD1. This TCR was sampled from a woman in her thirties or forties with acute COVID-19. Sequenced material: PBMCs or T cells enriched from blood (not recorded which). The CDR3 reads CASSSGGTSTDTQYF. The CDR3 DNA reads as TGTGCCAGCAGCTCAGGGGGAACTAGCACAGATACGCAGTATTTT.